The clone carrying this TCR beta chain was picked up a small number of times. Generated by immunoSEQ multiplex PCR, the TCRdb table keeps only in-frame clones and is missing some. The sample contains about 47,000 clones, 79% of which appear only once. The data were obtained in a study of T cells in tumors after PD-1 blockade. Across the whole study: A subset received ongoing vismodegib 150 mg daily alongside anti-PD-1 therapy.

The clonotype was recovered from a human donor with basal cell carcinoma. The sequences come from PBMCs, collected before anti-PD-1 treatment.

CDR3 sequence (DNA): TGCGCCAGCAGACCCGGGACAGGGACTTCACCCCTCCACTTT. Translated: CASRPGTGTSPLHF. This sequence joins TRBV5-1 and TRBJ1-6; 9 bases align to TRBD1. Germline V gene lookup returns CDR1 SGHRS and CDR2 YFSETQ. J was trimmed by 9 bases and V by 5 bases; bases with no gene match: 6. The CDR3 runs to 14 residues.